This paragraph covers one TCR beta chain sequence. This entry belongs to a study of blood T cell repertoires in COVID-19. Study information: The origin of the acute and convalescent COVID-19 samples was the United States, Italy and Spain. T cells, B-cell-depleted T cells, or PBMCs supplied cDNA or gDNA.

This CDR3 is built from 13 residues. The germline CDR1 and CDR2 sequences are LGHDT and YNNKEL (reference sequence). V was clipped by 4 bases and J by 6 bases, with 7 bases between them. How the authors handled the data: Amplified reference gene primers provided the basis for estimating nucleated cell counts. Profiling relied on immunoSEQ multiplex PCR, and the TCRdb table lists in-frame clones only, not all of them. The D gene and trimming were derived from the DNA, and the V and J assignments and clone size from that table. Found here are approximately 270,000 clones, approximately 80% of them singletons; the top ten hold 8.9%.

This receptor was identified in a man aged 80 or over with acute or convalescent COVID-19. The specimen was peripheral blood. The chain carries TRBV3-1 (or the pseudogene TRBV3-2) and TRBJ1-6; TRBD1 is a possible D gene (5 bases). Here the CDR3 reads CASSRRANSPLHF. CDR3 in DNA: TGTGCCAGCAGCCGCAGGGCTAATTCACCCCTCCACTTT.